The 27 T cell receptor beta chains below come from one sample, sequenced in a study of CD8 T cells in Susac syndrome. The RNA, about 0.45 to 1 ug, was put through reverse transcription using random hexamers. Via MiXCR, TCRdb re-called the immunoSEQ multiplex PCR reads, giving one row per CDR3 protein. The sample has roughly 140,000 distinct CDR3 sequences, around 95% seen once. Sequencing input: CD8+ T cells from PBMCs. The source of these receptors is a human donor with multiple sclerosis.

The rearrangement uses TRBV4-2 and TRBJ2-1; the match to TRBD2 covers 9 bases. This CDR3 region has 16 residues. CDR1 is LGHNA, CDR2 YNFKEQ, per germline. V gave up 3 bases and J gave up 4 bases; unmatched junction bases: 7. CDR3 region: CASSHERGAPYNEQFF. The CDR3 DNA follows: TGTGCCAGCAGCCATGAGCGGGGGGCTCCTTACAATGAGCAGTTCTTC.

The chain is built from TRBV6-1 and TRBJ2-7; D remains unclear. V was trimmed by 2 bases and J by 0 bases, leaving 5 bases between them. Germline CDR1 is MNHNS and CDR2 is SASEGT. The CDR3 spans 13 residues. The CDR3 reads CASSEKYSYEQYV. CDR3 coding DNA: TGTGCCAGCAGTGAAAAGTACTCCTACGAGCAGTACGTC.

CDR3 coding DNA: TGTGCCAGCAGCTTAGCGTCGGGCATCATGAACACTGAAGCTTTCTTT. Amino acids: CASSLASGIMNTEAFF. This chain joins TRBV7-2 and TRBJ1-1; D unclear. Germline CDR1 reads SGHTA; CDR2 reads FQGNSA. The CDR3 has 16 amino acids. Trimming removed 0 bases at V and 0 bases at J, with 11 bases between.

The chain couples TRBV2 to TRBJ1-1, with D perhaps matching TRBD1 (6 bases). Trimming took 8 bases from V and 4 from J, leaving 11 bases between them. The CDR3 loop spans 12 amino acids. CDR1 SNHLY and CDR2 FYNNEI come from the germline V gene. Here the CDR3 DNA reads TGTGCCAGCGGACAGCTCGGCACTGAAGCTTTCTTT. Protein: CASGQLGTEAFF. The full variable domain, with the rest looked up from reference TRBV2 and TRBJ1-1, is EPEVTQTPSHQVTQMGQEVILRCVPISNHLYFYWYRQILGQKVEFLVSFYNNEISEKSEIFDDQFSVERPDGSNFTLKIRSTKLEDSAMYFCASGQLGTEAFFGQGTRLTVV.

This chain links TRBV6-5 with TRBJ2-5; 7 positions agree with TRBD2. The CDR3 is made up of 14 amino acids. V trimming: 0 bases; J trimming: 5 bases; junction bases outside the gene matches: 3. Germline V lookup: CDR1 MNHEY, CDR2 SVGAGI. The CDR3 coding sequence is TGTGCCAGCAGTTACTCGAAGCGGGGTGAGACCCAGTACTTC. Protein sequence: CASSYSKRGETQYF.

This clonotype was seen more than once but under ten times. In DNA form, the CDR3 reads TGCAGCGTTGAGGGGCTAGCGGGGGAGTACGAGCAGTACTTC. Translation: CSVEGLAGEYEQYF. This sequence joins TRBV29-1 and TRBJ2-7, with TRBD2 matching 10 bases. The CDR3 has 14 residues. The germline V gene encodes CDR1 SQVTM and CDR2 ANQGSEA. V lost 3 bases and J lost 4; bases outside the gene matches: 6.

The chain recombines TRBV7-9 with TRBJ2-5; 10 nucleotides align to TRBD2. Germline loops: CDR1 SEHNR, CDR2 FQNEAQ (reference sequence). With V trimmed by 5 bases and J by 0 bases, 12 bases remained unmatched. The CDR3 consists of 18 residues. CDR3 nucleotides: TGTGCCAGCAGCGTCCAGCCCCCCGGACTAGCGGACCAAGAGACCCAGTACTTC. It encodes CASSVQPPGLADQETQYF.

This clonotype was seen only once. The V call is TRBV20-1, the J call TRBJ2-4; no definite D call. Germline CDR1 DFQATT, CDR2 SNEGSKA (reference sequence). V was shortened by 6 bases and J by 0 bases, with 6 bases between the two germline ends. The CDR3 spans 12 residues. The CDR3 DNA sequence: TGCAGTGCGGGGTTAGCCAAAAACATTCAGTACTTC. It yields the protein CSAGLAKNIQYF.

The chain couples TRBV29-1 to TRBJ2-1; tentative D call: TRBD2 (6 bases). This CDR3 region has 10 residues. V shed 7 bases and J shed 8 bases, with 9 bases lying between them. CDR1 is SQVTM, CDR2 ANQGSEA, per germline. The CDR3 protein is CSAGGDEQFF. DNA of the CDR3: TGCAGCGCCGGAGGGGATGAGCAGTTCTTC.

This clonotype was seen just once. The CDR3 reads CSVDQYNEQFF. DNA of the CDR3: TGCAGCGTTGATCAATACAATGAGCAGTTCTTC. This chain joins TRBV29-1 and TRBJ2-1; no clear D gene. Germline V gene data show CDR1 as SQVTM and CDR2 as ANQGSEA. V was clipped by 3 bases and J by 4 bases, with 4 bases between them. CDR3 length equals 11 residues.

This rearrangement joins TRBV7-6 to TRBJ2-5; D tentatively fits TRBD1 or TRBD2 (6 bases each). The CDR3 has 14 amino acids. Germline CDR1 reads SGHVS; CDR2 reads FNYEAQ. Between the trimmed V and J ends, which lost 3 bases and 2 bases, there was a span of 10 bases. Here the CDR3 DNA reads TGTGCCAGCAGCTTGGGGGGCGGTCAAGAGACCCAGTACTTC. It encodes CASSLGGGQETQYF.

This clonotype was counted once. The CDR3 loop reads CASSPLGGSKNIQYF. The CDR3 region has the DNA TGTGCCAGCAGCCCCCTCGGGGGCTCCAAAAACATTCAGTACTTC. The chain combines TRBV7-9 with TRBJ2-4, with D tentatively TRBD1 or TRBD2 (6 bases each). CDR3 length: 15 residues. Germline lookup yields CDR1 SEHNR and CDR2 FQNEAQ (reference sequence). V shed 5 bases and J shed 2 bases, with 13 bases lying between them.

The genes are TRBV12-3 or TRBV12-4 and TRBJ1-6, with D maybe TRBD1 (5 bases). This CDR3 has 13 amino acids. The V end lost 6 bases, the J end lost 13 bases, and 16 bases lay between the germline ends. CDR3 sequence (DNA): TGTGCCAGCAGAAGGGGTCTCCCGGATCCCCTCCACTTT. It codes for CASRRGLPDPLHF.

The rearrangement uses TRBV5-1 and TRBJ2-7, with a weak D call TRBD1 (6 bases). This CDR3 comprises 13 residues. Trimming shortened V by 3 bases and J by 5 bases, and 12 bases separated the two germline ends. Germline V gene lookup returns CDR1 SGHRS and CDR2 YFSETQ. In DNA form, the CDR3 reads TGCGCCAGCAGCTCCACCTACAGGGACGAGCAGTACTTC. Protein product: CASSSTYRDEQYF.

Written as DNA, the CDR3 is TGTGCCAGCAGTGCCCCCCACCTATCTGACTGGACCCAGTACTTC. This codes for CASSAPHLSDWTQYF. The V and J genes are TRBV12-3 or TRBV12-4 and TRBJ2-5; unclear D gene. The ends were cut back, 5 bases at V and 7 bases at J, with 20 bases in the middle. The CDR3 extends over 15 amino acids.

This chain joins TRBV15 and TRBJ1-6; D not resolved. V gave up 3 bases and J gave up 8 bases, with 11 bases separating them. This CDR3 is built from 14 residues. Looked up from germline, CDR1 is LNHNV and CDR2 is YYDKDF (reference sequence). The CDR3, as DNA: TGTGCCACCAGCAGGAGACGGGAAGATTCACCCCTCCACTTT. It translates to CATSRRREDSPLHF.

The rearrangement joins TRBV30 to TRBJ2-7, with TRBD1 identical over 10 bases. With 0 bases clipped from V and 5 bases from J, the junction kept 4 bases outside the gene matches. The germline V gene has CDR1 GTSNPN and CDR2 SVGIG (reference sequence). The CDR3 has 14 amino acids. The CDR3 nucleotides read TGTGCCTGGAGTGTCGGGACAGGGGCTGACGAGCAGTACTTC. It codes for CAWSVGTGADEQYF. The full variable domain, with the rest looked up from reference TRBV30 and TRBJ2-7, is SQTIHQWPATLVQPVGSPLSLECTVEGTSNPNLYWYRQAAGRGLQLLFYSVGIGQISSEVPQNLSASRPQDRQFILSSKKLLLSDSGFYLCAWSVGTGADEQYFGPGTRLTVT.

The chain carries TRBV27 and TRBJ1-1, with a possible D match to TRBD1 (5 bases). The CDR3 sequence is 13 residues long. Germline V gene lookup returns CDR1 MNHEY and CDR2 SMNVEV (reference sequence). V was clipped by 2 bases and J by 2 bases, with 6 bases between them. The CDR3 here is CASSLRGNTEAFF. The DNA of the CDR3 is TGTGCCAGCAGTTTAAGGGGAAACACTGAAGCTTTCTTT.

This clonotype was seen once. The chain joins TRBV20-1 to TRBJ1-6; 9 bases are shared with TRBD1. The germline CDR1 and CDR2 sequences are DFQATT and SNEGSKA (reference sequence). The V and J ends lost 4 bases and 11 bases, in that order; junction bases with no gene match: 12. The CDR3 spans 15 residues. CDR3 sequence (DNA): TGCAGTGCTAAGCAAGACAGGGGGTGGTATACACCCCTCCACTTT. Amino acid sequence: CSAKQDRGWYTPLHF.

V gene TRBV20-1 combines with J gene TRBJ2-3; TRBD2 might be the D (5 bases). In germline, CDR1 is DFQATT, CDR2 SNEGSKA (reference sequence). The CDR3 covers 13 residues. V was shortened by 8 bases and J by 5 bases, with 17 bases between the two germline ends. CDR3 DNA sequence: TGCAGTACCCGGACTGGAAATGTAGATACGCAGTATTTT. Protein product: CSTRTGNVDTQYF.

This chain joins TRBV6-5 and TRBJ1-1; no clear D gene. The CDR3 is made up of 13 amino acids. Germline CDR1 is MNHEY and CDR2 is SVGAGI. V dropped 0 bases and J dropped 8 bases, with 10 bases sitting between them. Here the CDR3 DNA reads TGTGCCAGCAGTTACTCAAAAAATGCCGAAGCTTTCTTT. Protein: CASSYSKNAEAFF.

The genes are TRBV7-9 and TRBJ2-7; D remains unclear. The CDR3 loop spans 14 amino acids. Trimming shortened V by 2 bases and J by 5 bases, and 13 bases separated the two germline ends. Germline V CDR1 and CDR2: SEHNR, FQNEAQ (reference sequence). The CDR3 nucleotides read TGTGCCAGCAGCTTAAAGGGCGTGCGGAACGAGCAGTACTTC. Translation gives CASSLKGVRNEQYF.

This sequence joins TRBV4-2 and TRBJ2-7; TRBD2 is a possible D gene (6 bases). The CDR3 has 19 residues. Per the germline V gene, CDR1 is LGHNA and CDR2 is YNFKEQ. Trimming took 4 bases from V and 5 from J, leaving 30 bases between them. CDR3 nucleotides: TGTGCCAGCAGCCGTTGGGCGGAGGGAACGAAAGCGTTGGAGCACGAGCAGTACGTC. It translates to CASSRWAEGTKALEHEQYV.

This sequence joins TRBV7-9 and TRBJ2-1; 11 nucleotides line up with TRBD2. V dropped 5 bases and J dropped 10; count of bases not matched to a gene: 7. Germline CDR1 is SEHNR and CDR2 is FQNEAQ (reference sequence). This CDR3 region has 14 residues. This chain's CDR3 is CASSTLAGAEEQFF. DNA of the CDR3: TGTGCCAGCAGCACACTAGCGGGGGCCGAGGAGCAGTTCTTC.

The V gene is TRBV30, the J gene TRBJ1-2; 7 nucleotides line up with TRBD1. There are 15 residues in the CDR3. Germline V gives CDR1 GTSNPN, CDR2 SVGIG (reference sequence). J gave up 4 bases and V 4 bases, and 12 bases lay outside the gene matches. This chain's CDR3 is CAWNGVTGISYGYTF. The DNA of the CDR3 is TGTGCCTGGAATGGGGTGACAGGGATTTCCTATGGCTACACCTTC.

The chain recombines TRBV6-5 with TRBJ2-7, with D hard to call. The length of the CDR3 is 14 residues. Germline assignment: CDR1 MNHEY and CDR2 SVGAGI. Deletions cut 2 bases from V and 6 bases from J, with 14 bases between. The CDR3 nucleotides read TGTGCCAGCAGTTACGATCCCGACGATGGCGAGCAGTACTTC. Translating gives CASSYDPDDGEQYF.

The CDR3 DNA reads as TGTGCCAGCAGCCAAATGAGCGGGGAAAACATTCAGTACTTC. Protein product: CASSQMSGENIQYF. The V and J genes are TRBV3-1 and TRBJ2-4; TRBD2 aligns across 7 bases. The length of the CDR3 is 14 residues. The J segment lost 5 bases and the V segment lost 2 bases, leaving 3 bases of the junction unmatched. Germline CDR1 and CDR2: LGHDT and YNNKEL (reference sequence).